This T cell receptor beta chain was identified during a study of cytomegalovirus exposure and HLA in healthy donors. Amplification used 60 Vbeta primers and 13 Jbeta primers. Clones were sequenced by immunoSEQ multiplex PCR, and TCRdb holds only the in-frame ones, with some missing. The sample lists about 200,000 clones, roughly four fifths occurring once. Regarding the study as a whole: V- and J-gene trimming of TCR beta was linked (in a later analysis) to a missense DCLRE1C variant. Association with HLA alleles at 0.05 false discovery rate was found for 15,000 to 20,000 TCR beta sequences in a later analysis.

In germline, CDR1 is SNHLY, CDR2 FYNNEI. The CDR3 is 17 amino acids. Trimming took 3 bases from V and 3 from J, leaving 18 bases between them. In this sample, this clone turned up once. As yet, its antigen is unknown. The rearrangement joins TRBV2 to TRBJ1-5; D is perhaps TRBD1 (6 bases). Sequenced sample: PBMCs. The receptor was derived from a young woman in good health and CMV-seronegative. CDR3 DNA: TGTGCCAGCAGTGACTGGGGGCTTCAGGATATCAATCAGCCCCAGCATTTT. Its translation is CASSDWGLQDINQPQHF.